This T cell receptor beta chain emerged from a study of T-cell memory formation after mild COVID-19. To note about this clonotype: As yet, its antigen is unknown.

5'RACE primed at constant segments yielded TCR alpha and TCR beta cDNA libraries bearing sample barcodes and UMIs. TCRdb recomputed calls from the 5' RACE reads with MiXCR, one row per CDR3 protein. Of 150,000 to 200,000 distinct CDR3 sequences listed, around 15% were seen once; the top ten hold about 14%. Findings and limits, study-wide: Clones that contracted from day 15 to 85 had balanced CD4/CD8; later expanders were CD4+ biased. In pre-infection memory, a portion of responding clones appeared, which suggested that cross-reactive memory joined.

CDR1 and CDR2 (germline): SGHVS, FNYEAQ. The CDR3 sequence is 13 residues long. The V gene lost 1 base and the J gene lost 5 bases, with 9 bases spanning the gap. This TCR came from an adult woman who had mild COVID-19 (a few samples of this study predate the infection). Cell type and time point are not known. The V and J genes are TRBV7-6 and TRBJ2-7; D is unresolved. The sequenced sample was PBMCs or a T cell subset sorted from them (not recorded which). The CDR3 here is CASSLERAHEQYF. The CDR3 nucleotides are TGTGCCAGCAGCTTAGAACGTGCCCACGAGCAGTACTTC.